The present T cell receptor beta chain was sequenced within a study of cytomegalovirus exposure and HLA in healthy donors. In the PCR, 60 Vbeta and 13 Jbeta primers were used. This table comes from immunoSEQ multiplex PCR, and its TCRdb copy is limited to in-frame clones, with some not included. The sample records 180,000 or so clones, about 59% being singletons. This CDR3 has 14 amino acids. Trimming cost V 6 bases and J 9 bases; bases outside gene matches: 12. Germline-derived CDR1 and CDR2 are LNHDA and SQIVND (reference sequence). The rearrangement uses TRBV19 and TRBJ1-2; 8 bases are shared with TRBD1. The sequencing sample was made of PBMCs. The TCR comes from a man between 40 and 49 years old in good health and CMV-seronegative. The DNA of the CDR3 is TGTGCCAGTAGAGGACAGGGTACTCAAAAGAGCTACACCTTC. It yields the protein CASRGQGTQKSYTF.